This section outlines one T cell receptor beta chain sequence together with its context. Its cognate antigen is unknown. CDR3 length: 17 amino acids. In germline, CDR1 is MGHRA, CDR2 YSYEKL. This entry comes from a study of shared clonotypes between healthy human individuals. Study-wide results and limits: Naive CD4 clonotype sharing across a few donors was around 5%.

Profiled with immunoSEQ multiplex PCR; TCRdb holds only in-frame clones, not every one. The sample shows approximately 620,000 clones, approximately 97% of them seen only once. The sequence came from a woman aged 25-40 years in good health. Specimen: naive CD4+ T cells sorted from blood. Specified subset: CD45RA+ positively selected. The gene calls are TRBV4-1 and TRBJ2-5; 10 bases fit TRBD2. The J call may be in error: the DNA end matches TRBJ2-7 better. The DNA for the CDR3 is TGCGCCAGCAGCCAAGCGCACTTGGGGCTAGCGGGAGACGAGCAGTACTTC. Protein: CASSQAHLGLAGDEQYF.